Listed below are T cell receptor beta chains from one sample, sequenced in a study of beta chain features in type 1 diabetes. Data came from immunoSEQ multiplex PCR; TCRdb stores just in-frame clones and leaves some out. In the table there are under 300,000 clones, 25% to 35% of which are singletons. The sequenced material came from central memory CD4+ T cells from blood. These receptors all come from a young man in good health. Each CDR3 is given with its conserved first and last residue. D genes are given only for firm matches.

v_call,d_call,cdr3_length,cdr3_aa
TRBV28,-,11,CASPSNNEQFF
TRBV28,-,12,CASSLGNSKQYF
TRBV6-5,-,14,CASSYEGYGSPLHF
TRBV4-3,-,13,CASSQEGGGELFF
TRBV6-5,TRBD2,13,CASSRGRPPILFF
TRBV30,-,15,CAWRVQETAKETQYF
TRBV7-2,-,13,CASSLEAGYEQYF
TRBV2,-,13,CASSTGITDTQYF
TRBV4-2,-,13,CASSQERSLEQYF
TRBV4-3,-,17,CASSQVRANQAKNIQYF
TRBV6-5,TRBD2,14,CASSSGLAGGTQYF
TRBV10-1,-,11,CASSDGYEQYF
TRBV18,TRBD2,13,CASSGGSTDTQYF
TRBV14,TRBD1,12,CASSPSGTGRFF
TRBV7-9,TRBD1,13,CARNRGDTGELFF
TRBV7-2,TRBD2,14,CASSGTSGAETQYF
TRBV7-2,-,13,CASSLQGLSEQFF
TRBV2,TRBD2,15,CASSDGTSKYNEQFF
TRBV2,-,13,CASRLTNTGELFF